A single sample gave rise to the 30 T cell receptor beta chains below, sequenced in a study of T cell repertoires in cytomegalovirus infection. TCRdb reanalysed the reads using MiXCR and keeps one entry per CDR3 protein. The sample holds around 450,000 distinct CDR3 sequences, approximately 11% seen once. What was sequenced was PBMCs. Source of these receptors: a human donor in good health (CMV status not recorded). Some clones in this sample may be carry-over from other donors' samples.

In its sample, this clonotype was seen many times. The chain joins TRBV6-5 to TRBJ2-1; D is possibly TRBD1 (6 bases). The germline V gene has CDR1 MNHEY and CDR2 SVGAGI. Trimming cost V 2 bases and J 3 bases, with 14 bases left between them. The CDR3 spans 16 residues. CDR3 amino acids: CASSYEGQGLYNEQFF. Written as DNA, the CDR3 is TGTGCCAGCAGTTACGAAGGGCAGGGGCTCTACAATGAGCAGTTCTTC.

The V gene is TRBV12-3 or TRBV12-4, the J gene TRBJ2-2; D gene uncertain. CDR3 size: 12 residues. The V and J ends lost 7 bases and 6 bases respectively, with 9 bases between them. This CDR3 is CASTKGPGELFF. The CDR3 DNA sequence: TGTGCCAGCACCAAAGGGCCCGGGGAGCTGTTTTTT.

This clonotype was seen repeatedly, ten times or more. This chain links TRBV28 with TRBJ2-1; no reliable D call. Trimming pared 6 bases from V and 13 bases from J, leaving 13 bases between. The CDR3 spans 11 residues. Germline CDR1 is MDHEN and CDR2 is SYDVKM. The CDR3 coding sequence is TGTGCCAGCAGCCTGACGGTACTACAGTTCTTC. Translated: CASSLTVLQFF. Full variable domain (remainder filled in from reference TRBV28 and TRBJ2-1): DVKVTQSSRYLVKRTGEKVFLECVQDMDHENMFWYRQDPGLGLRLIYFSYDVKMKEKGDIPEGYSVSREKKERFSLILESASTNQTSMYLCASSLTVLQFFGPGTRLTVL.

This clonotype was detected only once. This may arise from a read error, as a much more abundant clone is one base away. The V gene is TRBV5-1, the J gene TRBJ1-3, with D unresolved. Germline lookup yields CDR1 SGHRS and CDR2 YFSETQ. The CDR3 totals 13 residues. The CDR3 DNA follows: TGCGCCAGCAGCCGTGACAATGGAAAGACCATATATTTT. Protein: CASSRDNGKTIYF.

The sample holds many counts of this clonotype. The gene calls are TRBV7-6 and TRBJ2-7; 9 bases are shared with TRBD2. The CDR3 is 16 residues long. Germline CDR1 reads SGHVS; CDR2 reads FNYEAQ. Trimming at V came to 4 bases and at J to 1 base, leaving 8 bases not matched to a gene. The CDR3 region is CASSSGSSGISYEQYF. The CDR3 DNA follows: TGTGCCAGCAGCTCAGGATCTAGCGGGATATCCTACGAGCAGTACTTC.

The sample holds many counts of this clonotype. The gene calls are TRBV6-5 and TRBJ2-1, with D perhaps matching TRBD1 (5 bases). V was cut by 5 bases and J by 7 bases, with 6 bases left in between. This CDR3 spans 11 amino acids. The germline V gene encodes CDR1 MNHEY and CDR2 SVGAGI. For the CDR3, the DNA is TGTGCCAGCAGTGGACAAAATGAGCAGTTCTTC. This sequence encodes CASSGQNEQFF.

Comment on this clonotype: This may arise from a read error, as a much more abundant clone is one base away. Since no conserved phenylalanine or tryptophan closes the CDR3, a read error is the likely cause. The genes are TRBV2 and TRBJ1-3, with 10 positions matching TRBD1. V lost 5 bases, J lost 2 bases, and 3 bases stayed unmatched. The V gene's germline CDR1 is SNHLY and CDR2 FYNNEI. CDR3 length equals 15 residues. The DNA of the CDR3 is TGTGCCAGCAGTCGGGACAGGGGTACTGGAAACACCATATATCTT. This encodes CASSRDRGTGNTIYL.

Many counts were recorded for this clonotype. The chain couples TRBV12-3 or TRBV12-4 to TRBJ2-5; no clear D gene. This CDR3 comprises 13 residues. Trimming removed 5 bases from V and 9 bases from J, with 16 bases in between. CDR3 bases: TGTGCCAGCAGTCCCCGACATGATGGAGCCCAGTACTTC. Protein product: CASSPRHDGAQYF.

Note on this clonotype: With a much larger clone just one base away, this may be a read error. The chain uses TRBV6-5 and TRBJ1-4; no definite D call. Trimming stripped 7 bases from V and 8 bases from J, with 14 bases between. The germline V gene has CDR1 MNHEY and CDR2 SVGAGI. The CDR3 extends over 13 amino acids. CDR3 loop: CASTETRGEKLFF. CDR3 DNA sequence: TGTGCCAGCACCGAGACACGAGGGGAAAAACTGTTTTTT.

This clonotype was seen repeatedly, ten times or more. The chain has TRBV7-2 and TRBJ2-1; D may be TRBD1 (7 bases). CDR1 is SGHTA and CDR2 is FQGNSA in the germline V gene. V was clipped by 5 bases and J by 3 bases, with 14 bases between them. This CDR3 has 15 residues. The CDR3 DNA is TGTGCCAGCAGCCCAGGGGGGACCAACTACAATGAGCAGTTCTTC. It codes for CASSPGGTNYNEQFF.

This clonotype was picked up a small number of times. This rearrangement joins TRBV7-9 to TRBJ2-7; 7 bases are a match to TRBD1. J gave up 0 bases and V 5 bases, and 13 bases lay outside the gene matches. The germline V gene has CDR1 SEHNR and CDR2 FQNEAQ (reference sequence). This CDR3 has 17 amino acids. CDR3 bases: TGTGCCAGCAGCCCACCCCCCGACAGGGCGATCTCCTACGAGCAGTACTTC. Encoded protein: CASSPPPDRAISYEQYF. The variable domain in full, with the rest retrieved from reference TRBV7-9 and TRBJ2-7, is DTGVSQNPRHKITKRGQNVTFRCDPISEHNRLYWYRQTLGQGPEFLTYFQNEAQLEKSRLLSDRFSAERPKGSFSTLEIQRTEQGDSAMYLCASSPPPDRAISYEQYFGPGTRLTVT.

This clonotype was seen at least ten times. The chain joins TRBV28 to TRBJ1-5, with 9 nucleotides matching TRBD1. V trimming: 6 bases; J trimming: 4 bases; junction bases outside the gene matches: 4. Germline assignment: CDR1 MDHEN and CDR2 SYDVKM. The CDR3 extends over 14 amino acids. The CDR3 loop reads CASSGTGINQPQHF. The CDR3 DNA sequence: TGTGCCAGCAGCGGGACAGGGATTAATCAGCCCCAGCATTTT.

This chain links TRBV19 with TRBJ2-1; D is possibly TRBD1 (6 bases). The V end lost 4 bases, the J end lost 6 bases, and 10 bases lay between the germline ends. CDR3 length: 13 residues. Germline V gives CDR1 LNHDA, CDR2 SQIVND (reference sequence). The CDR3 sequence: CASSRRGGNEQFF. As DNA, the CDR3 is TGTGCCAGTAGTAGGAGAGGGGGCAATGAGCAGTTCTTC.

The rearrangement uses TRBV27 and TRBJ2-1; 10 nucleotides match TRBD2. J was trimmed by 15 bases and V by 8 bases; bases with no gene match: 13. This CDR3 region has 13 residues. From germline, CDR1 is MNHEY and CDR2 SMNVEV (reference sequence). CDR3 residues: CASAGLAERTTFF. DNA for the CDR3: TGTGCCAGCGCAGGACTAGCGGAGAGAACCACGTTCTTC.

The rearrangement joins TRBV7-3 to TRBJ2-1, with 7 bases lining up with TRBD2. Germline V gene data show CDR1 as SGHTA and CDR2 as FQGTGA. This CDR3 comprises 14 residues. Trimming took 4 bases from V and 3 from J; bases not matched to a gene: 3. CDR3 loop: CASSSAGIYNEQFF. The CDR3 coding sequence is TGTGCCAGCAGCTCAGCGGGGATCTACAATGAGCAGTTCTTC.

Comments on this clonotype: With a much larger clone just one base away, this may be a read error. The genes are TRBV7-9 and TRBJ2-7; D is uncertain. Germline CDR1 SEHNR, CDR2 FQNEAQ (reference sequence). This CDR3 is 10 amino acids long. The ends were cut back, 5 bases at V and 5 bases at J, with 4 bases in the middle. The DNA of the CDR3 is TGTGCCAGCAGCGGCCACGAGCAGTACTTC. Its protein product is CASSGHEQYF.

The chain recombines TRBV24-1 with TRBJ2-3; D call uncertain. The CDR3 length is 13 residues. Germline-derived CDR1 and CDR2 are KGHDR and SFDVKD. V was shortened by 3 bases and J by 4 bases, with 7 bases between the two germline ends. The CDR3 region has the DNA TGTGCCACCAGTGATCTGGCAGCAGATACGCAGTATTTT. Translated, it gives CATSDLAADTQYF.

This clonotype appeared many times. The rearrangement uses TRBV7-2 and TRBJ2-1; 7 nucleotides match TRBD2. J gave up 3 bases and V 3 bases, and 5 bases lay outside the gene matches. This CDR3 comprises 15 residues. The germline V gene encodes CDR1 SGHTA and CDR2 FQGNSA. CDR3 region: CASSFGAGDYNEQFF. The CDR3 nucleotides read TGTGCCAGCAGCTTTGGGGCGGGGGACTACAATGAGCAGTTCTTC.

This chain joins TRBV20-1 and TRBJ1-1; the D is unclear. V shed 1 base and J shed 2 bases, with 11 bases lying between them. Germline lookup yields CDR1 DFQATT and CDR2 SNEGSKA (reference sequence). The CDR3 is made up of 14 amino acids. CDR3 sequence reads: CSARGPSRNTEAFF. The CDR3 DNA sequence: TGCAGTGCTAGAGGCCCCTCAAGAAACACTGAAGCTTTCTTT.

This clonotype was recorded many times. The V call is TRBV11-2, the J call TRBJ1-4; maybe TRBD1 (5 bases). The V gene's germline CDR1 is SGHAT and CDR2 FQNNGV. The V and J ends lost 2 bases and 16 bases respectively, with 17 bases between them. This CDR3 comprises 13 residues. The CDR3 DNA is TGTGCCAGCAGCTTACCGGACCAGGGAGCGGAGTTTTTT. Its protein is CASSLPDQGAEFF.

This chain uses TRBV20-1 with TRBJ2-7, with 7 bases lining up with TRBD2. The CDR3 has 16 amino acids. Germline CDR1 is DFQATT and CDR2 is SNEGSKA (reference sequence). Trimming cost V 2 bases and J 1 base; bases outside gene matches: 11. The CDR3 region is CSARPRRGAGSYEQYF. The CDR3 bases are TGCAGTGCTAGACCCCGGAGGGGAGCGGGATCCTACGAGCAGTACTTC.

This clonotype was picked up a small number of times. The V call is TRBV18, the J call TRBJ1-6; no clear D gene. CDR3 length: 15 amino acids. Trimming took 5 bases from V and 10 from J, leaving 18 bases between them. Per the germline V gene, CDR1 is KGHSH and CDR2 is LQKENI. The CDR3 DNA follows: TGTGCCAGCTCAACCTCTCCGGCCTCTACCTCACCCCTCCACTTT. Protein sequence: CASSTSPASTSPLHF.

This clonotype was recorded at least ten times. J is TRBJ2-1 and V is TRBV28, with 7 bases matching TRBD2. V gave up 6 bases and J gave up 6 bases; unmatched junction bases: 11. CDR3 size: 15 residues. The germline V gene encodes CDR1 MDHEN and CDR2 SYDVKM. The DNA of the CDR3 is TGTGCCAGCAGAGCACTCGGACTAGTAGGCAATGAGCAGTTCTTC. Amino acids: CASRALGLVGNEQFF.

This clonotype was seen once. The CDR3 nucleotides read TGTGCCAGCAGCCAAGTTTACACCGGGGAGCTGTTTTTT. Its protein is CASSQVYTGELFF. The V and J genes are TRBV3-1 and TRBJ2-2; D remains ambiguous. The CDR3 is made up of 13 amino acids. V gave up 1 base and J gave up 3 bases, with 3 bases separating them. Looked up from germline, CDR1 is LGHDT and CDR2 is YNNKEL (reference sequence).

The chain uses TRBV11-2 and TRBJ2-7; D may be TRBD2 (6 bases). This CDR3 spans 15 amino acids. V lost 5 bases and J 4 bases, leaving 18 bases between the germline ends. CDR1 is SGHAT and CDR2 is FQNNGV in the germline V gene. Written as DNA, the CDR3 is TGTGCCAGCAGCGGGGGGACTCCGTCCCCTTACGAGCAGTACTTC. Amino acids: CASSGGTPSPYEQYF.

This clonotype was detected only a few times. The rearrangement links TRBV28 to TRBJ2-2, with TRBD1 identical over 7 bases. CDR1 and CDR2 from the germline V gene are MDHEN and SYDVKM. The V gene end was trimmed by 6 bases and the J gene end by 6 bases; junction bases not matched to a gene: 7. This CDR3 has 14 amino acids. The CDR3 nucleotides are TGTGCCAGCAGACCCCGACAGGGTCCCGGGGAGCTGTTTTTT. It translates to CASRPRQGPGELFF.

Notes on this clonotype: It may be a read error: a sequence one base away is much more abundant. The V and J genes are TRBV30 and TRBJ1-1; 8 bases match TRBD1. This CDR3 spans 15 amino acids. CDR1 is GTSNPN, CDR2 SVGIG, per germline (reference sequence). CDR3 residues: CARRGRGQGASEAFF. The CDR3 DNA is TGTGCCAGGAGGGGCCGGGGTCAGGGGGCATCTGAAGCTTTCTTT.

About this clonotype itself: A much larger clone sits a single nucleotide away, making a read error possible. The chain carries TRBV15 and TRBJ2-3; a weak D match, TRBD1 (6 bases). The J call may be mistaken, given a closer DNA end match to TRBJ1-5. CDR3 length equals 16 residues. The germline gives CDR1 LNHNV, CDR2 YYDKDF (reference sequence). The CDR3 DNA is TGTGCCACCAGCTCCCTAGCGGGAGGGGACACAGATACGCAGCATTTT. Translation: CATSSLAGGDTDTQHF.

The gene calls are TRBV12-3 or TRBV12-4 and TRBJ1-2; 7 bases match TRBD1. The trim removed 3 bases at V and 6 bases at J, leaving 10 bases unmatched. The CDR3 spans 15 residues. The CDR3 nucleotides are TGTGCCAGCAGTTTCAAACCGACAGGGTTTGATGGCTACACCTTC. Encoded protein: CASSFKPTGFDGYTF.

This clonotype was detected ten times or more. DNA for the CDR3: TGTGCCAGCAGCTTGGCGGGCATGAACACTGAAGCTTTCTTT. Protein product: CASSLAGMNTEAFF. The rearrangement uses TRBV7-9 and TRBJ1-1; D is uncertain. CDR3 length equals 14 residues. Deletions cut 3 bases from V and 0 bases from J, with 8 bases between. Germline assignment: CDR1 SEHNR and CDR2 FQNEAQ (reference sequence). Supplemented by reference TRBV7-9 and TRBJ1-1, the full variable domain reads DTGVSQNPRHKITKRGQNVTFRCDPISEHNRLYWYRQTLGQGPEFLTYFQNEAQLEKSRLLSDRFSAERPKGSFSTLEIQRTEQGDSAMYLCASSLAGMNTEAFFGQGTRLTVV.